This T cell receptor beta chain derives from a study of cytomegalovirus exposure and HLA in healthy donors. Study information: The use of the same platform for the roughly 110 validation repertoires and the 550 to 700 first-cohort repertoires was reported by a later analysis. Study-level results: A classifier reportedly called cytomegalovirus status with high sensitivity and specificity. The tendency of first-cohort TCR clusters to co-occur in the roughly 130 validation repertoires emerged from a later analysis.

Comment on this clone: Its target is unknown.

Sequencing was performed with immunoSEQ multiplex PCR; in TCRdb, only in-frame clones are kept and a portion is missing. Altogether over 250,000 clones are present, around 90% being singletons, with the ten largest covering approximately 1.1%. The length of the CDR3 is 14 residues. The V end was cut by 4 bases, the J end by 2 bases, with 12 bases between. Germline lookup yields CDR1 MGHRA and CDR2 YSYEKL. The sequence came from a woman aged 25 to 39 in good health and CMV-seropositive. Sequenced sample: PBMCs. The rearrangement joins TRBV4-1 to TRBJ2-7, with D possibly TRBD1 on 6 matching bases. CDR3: CASSRGGTPYEQYF. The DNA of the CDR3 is TGCGCCAGCAGCCGAGGGGGAACCCCCTACGAGCAGTACTTC.